This T cell receptor (beta chain) was profiled in a study of cytomegalovirus exposure and HLA in healthy donors. Trimming took 0 bases from V and 4 from J, leaving 11 bases between them. Germline loops: CDR1 SGHNT, CDR2 YENEEA. The CDR3 is 15 residues long. The PCR employed 60 Vbeta primers together with 13 Jbeta primers. Sequencing used immunoSEQ multiplex PCR; TCRdb keeps in-frame clones, though not all of them. The table includes around 150,000 clones, 75% to 80% detected once. The receptor's source is a male donor in good health and CMV-seronegative. The sequencing input was PBMCs. This chain connects TRBV11-3 to TRBJ2-3; no clear D gene. The CDR3 spells CASSLETRPADTQYF. The CDR3 coding sequence is TGTGCCAGCAGCTTAGAAACCCGCCCAGCAGATACGCAGTATTTT.